The 30 T cell receptor beta chains below come from one sample, sequenced in a study of Ad26.COV2.S vaccination and SARS-CoV-2 variants. Generated by immunoSEQ multiplex PCR, the TCRdb table keeps only in-frame clones and is missing some. Among about 350,000 clones listed, approximately 90% were seen once. Treatment: over 15 received Ad26.COV2.S at low or high dose, single or two shots; about five received placebo; per-sample allocation not given. Day 63 after the first injection of vaccine or placebo was the sampling time. Sequenced here: peripheral blood, sampled in a trial of Ad26.COV2.S vaccine versus placebo. Receptor source: a person between 18 and 59 years old who received the Ad26.COV2.S COVID-19 vaccine or a placebo.

The chain recombines TRBV3-1 (or the pseudogene TRBV3-2) with TRBJ1-2; 8 bases fit TRBD1. Unmatched junction bases numbered 1, after V lost 2 bases and J lost 2 bases. CDR3 length: 14 amino acids. Germline V gene data show CDR1 as LGHDT and CDR2 as YNNKEL (reference sequence). Here the CDR3 reads CASSQRDRNYGYTF. CDR3 coding DNA: TGTGCCAGCAGCCAACGGGACAGGAACTATGGCTACACCTTC.

In its sample, this clone was seen a few times. The chain employs TRBV24-1 and TRBJ2-1; 9 bases fit TRBD1. This CDR3 comprises 17 residues. Germline assignment: CDR1 KGHDR and CDR2 SFDVKD. Trimming cost V 3 bases and J 4 bases; bases outside gene matches: 9. Here the CDR3 reads CATSDAAGTGFYNEQFF. CDR3 DNA: TGTGCCACCAGTGATGCTGCCGGGACAGGGTTTTACAATGAGCAGTTCTTC.

The chain carries TRBV3-1 (or the pseudogene TRBV3-2) and TRBJ2-1; 7 bases fit TRBD2. J gave up 8 bases and V 2 bases, and 3 bases lay outside the gene matches. There are 13 residues in the CDR3. The V gene's germline CDR1 is LGHDT and CDR2 YNNKEL (reference sequence). The CDR3 sequence is CASSQRGGDEQFF. The CDR3 bases are TGTGCCAGCAGCCAACGCGGGGGTGATGAGCAGTTCTTC.

The CDR3 DNA follows: TGTGCCAGCAGGCCTGCAAGGACAGGGGGCTATGGCTACACCTTC. Translated, it gives CASRPARTGGYGYTF. J is TRBJ1-2 and V is TRBV2; 10 nucleotides line up with TRBD1. The CDR3 covers 15 residues. Germline V gives CDR1 SNHLY, CDR2 FYNNEI. The V and J ends lost 6 bases and 4 bases, in that order; junction bases with no gene match: 8.

This clone has only one observation. V gene TRBV5-6 combines with J gene TRBJ2-7; D might be TRBD1 or TRBD2, each matching 5 bases. There are 14 residues in the CDR3. Germline V gene sequence: CDR1 SGHDT, CDR2 YYEEEE. Trimming shortened V by 4 bases and J by 2 bases, and 13 bases separated the two germline ends. As DNA, the CDR3 is TGTGCCAGCAGCGGATCCGGGACGGCCTACGAGCAGTACTTC. Amino acid sequence: CASSGSGTAYEQYF.

The genes are TRBV9 and TRBJ1-1, with 7 bases that match TRBD1. The length of the CDR3 is 17 residues. The germline CDR1 and CDR2 sequences are SGDLS and YYNGEE. Trimming took 0 bases from V and 3 from J; bases not matched to a gene: 11. The CDR3 bases are TGTGCCAGCAGCGTAGGGCAGGGGGTCTCTGAAGACACTGAAGCTTTCTTT. Translating it yields CASSVGQGVSEDTEAFF.

DNA for the CDR3: TGTGCCAGCAGTTCGGGACGCCAGGATAATTCACCCCTCCACTTT. The encoded protein is CASSSGRQDNSPLHF. The chain combines TRBV19 with TRBJ1-6; D is possibly TRBD1 (5 bases). Germline loops: CDR1 LNHDA, CDR2 SQIVND (reference sequence). V was clipped by 9 bases and J by 5 bases, with 17 bases between them. The CDR3 extends over 15 amino acids.

The V gene is TRBV5-6, the J gene TRBJ1-2, with D uncertain. Between the trimmed V and J ends, which lost 0 bases and 3 bases, there was a span of 9 bases. CDR3 length equals 14 residues. Germline loops: CDR1 SGHDT, CDR2 YYEEEE. The CDR3 region is CASSLATGDYGYTF. CDR3 nucleotide sequence: TGTGCCAGCAGCTTGGCAACCGGGGACTATGGCTACACCTTC.

The rearrangement links TRBV5-6 to TRBJ1-2; tentative D call: TRBD1 (5 bases). V shed 1 base and J shed 7 bases, with 8 bases lying between them. The germline V gene encodes CDR1 SGHDT and CDR2 YYEEEE. This CDR3 is built from 12 residues. Written as DNA, the CDR3 is TGTGCCAGCAGCTTGTACGGGGGTGGCTACACCTTC. This encodes CASSLYGGGYTF.

This chain uses TRBV14 with TRBJ2-7; the match to TRBD1 covers 9 bases. The CDR3 is 15 amino acids. V lost 4 bases, J lost 7 bases, and 11 bases stayed unmatched. Germline CDR1 and CDR2: SGHDN and FVKESK. CDR3 amino acids: CASSPLPGQGREQYF. In DNA form, the CDR3 reads TGTGCCAGCAGCCCCCTTCCGGGACAGGGACGTGAGCAGTACTTC.

The chain has TRBV3-1 (or the pseudogene TRBV3-2) and TRBJ1-1; D is uncertain. Trimming removed 4 bases at V and 0 bases at J, with 9 bases between. The CDR3 runs to 14 residues. The V gene's germline CDR1 is LGHDT and CDR2 YNNKEL (reference sequence). The CDR3 DNA sequence: TGTGCCAGCAGCCCGGCTGGTTTGAACACTGAAGCTTTCTTT. Protein: CASSPAGLNTEAFF.

V is TRBV5-6 and J is TRBJ1-2; 8 bases fit TRBD1. In germline, CDR1 is SGHDT, CDR2 YYEEEE. The CDR3 is 15 residues long. With 2 bases clipped from V and 8 bases from J, the junction kept 11 bases outside the gene matches. CDR3 in amino acids: CASSLWDRLSKGYTF. The CDR3 region has the DNA TGTGCCAGCAGCTTATGGGACAGGCTTTCGAAAGGCTACACCTTC.

The rearrangement uses TRBV2 and TRBJ1-5, with D possibly TRBD1 on 5 matching bases. In germline, CDR1 is SNHLY, CDR2 FYNNEI. V lost 7 bases to trimming and J lost 0 bases, with 10 bases between them. CDR3 length equals 14 residues. The CDR3 nucleotides are TGTGCCAGCACGGACACATATAGCAATCAGCCCCAGCATTTT. Translating it yields CASTDTYSNQPQHF.

The genes are TRBV6-5 and TRBJ2-3, with 8 bases lining up with TRBD2. CDR3 length: 14 amino acids. Germline assignment: CDR1 MNHEY and CDR2 SVGAGI. After removal of 6 bases from V and 4 bases from J, the junction contained 6 bases not matched to a gene. Written as DNA, the CDR3 is TGTGCCAGCAGCTCCGGGACTAGTTCAGATACGCAGTATTTT. It translates to CASSSGTSSDTQYF.

This clone was seen once. The rearrangement joins TRBV5-4 to TRBJ1-1; D not resolved. The CDR3 has 14 residues. V lost 1 base and J lost 1, with 8 bases in between. Germline CDR1 SGHNT, CDR2 YYREEE (reference sequence). CDR3: CASSLNSPNTEAFF. The CDR3 nucleotides read TGTGCCAGCAGCTTGAACAGCCCGAACACTGAAGCTTTCTTT. The entire variable domain, with the rest obtained from reference TRBV5-4 and TRBJ1-1, is as follows: ETGVTQSPTHLIKTRGQQVTLRCSSQSGHNTVSWYQQALGQGPQFIFQYYREEENGRGNFPPRFSGLQFPNYSSELNVNALELDDSALYLCASSLNSPNTEAFFGQGTRLTVV.

The chain joins TRBV19 to TRBJ2-1, with D maybe TRBD2 (5 bases). This CDR3 spans 16 amino acids. CDR1 and CDR2 (germline): LNHDA, SQIVND (reference sequence). V was trimmed by 3 bases and J by 2 bases, leaving 14 bases between them. DNA of the CDR3: TGTGCCAGTAGTATCAATAGCGTTCCCACCTACAATGAGCAGTTCTTC. Translating gives CASSINSVPTYNEQFF. The complete variable domain, with remaining parts taken from reference TRBV19 and TRBJ2-1, reads DGGITQSPKYLFRKEGQNVTLSCEQNLNHDAMYWYRQDPGQGLRLIYYSQIVNDFQKGDIAEGYSVSREKKESFPLTVTSAQKNPTAFYLCASSINSVPTYNEQFFGPGTRLTVL.

CDR3 in DNA: TGCGCCAGCAGCTGGGAACCTTCAAACACCGGGGAGCTGTTTTTT. As protein: CASSWEPSNTGELFF. J is TRBJ2-2 and V is TRBV5-1; D gene unclear. The germline CDR1 and CDR2 sequences are SGHRS and YFSETQ. The CDR3 runs 15 residues. Trimming took off 3 bases at V and 2 bases at J, with 11 bases between the two ends.

As DNA, the CDR3 is TGTGCCAGCAGCTTAGATAATTCGGGGGGTGAAGCTTTCTTT. Its protein is CASSLDNSGGEAFF. The chain couples TRBV11-2 to TRBJ1-1, with D possibly TRBD1 on 5 matching bases. V lost 0 bases and J 7 bases, leaving 12 bases between the germline ends. Per the germline V gene, CDR1 is SGHAT and CDR2 is FQNNGV. The CDR3 covers 14 residues. Supplemented by reference TRBV11-2 and TRBJ1-1, the full variable domain reads EAGVAQSPRYKIIEKRQSVAFWCNPISGHATLYWYQQILGQGPKLLIQFQNNGVVDDSQLPKDRFSAERLKGVDSTLKIQPAKLEDSAVYLCASSLDNSGGEAFFGQGTRLTVV.

The J gene is TRBJ1-1, the V gene TRBV6-5; unclear D gene. The V end lost 0 bases, the J end lost 4 bases, and 12 bases lay between the germline ends. The length of the CDR3 is 15 residues. Per the germline V gene, CDR1 is MNHEY and CDR2 is SVGAGI. This chain's CDR3 is CASSYSFSSGTEAFF. The DNA for the CDR3 is TGTGCCAGCAGTTACTCGTTCAGTTCCGGCACTGAAGCTTTCTTT.

The chain uses TRBV7-9 and TRBJ1-4; TRBD1 matches 9 bases. The CDR3 is made up of 13 amino acids. The germline gives CDR1 SEHNR, CDR2 FQNEAQ (reference sequence). The junction had 8 bases not matched to a gene; V was cut back by 10 bases and J by 8 bases. In nucleotides, the CDR3 is TGTGCCATTCACAGGGGGCGGGCGGAAAAACTGTTTTTT. Its protein is CAIHRGRAEKLFF. Filled out from reference TRBV7-9 and TRBJ1-4, the complete variable domain reads DTGVSQNPRHKITKRGQNVTFRCDPISEHNRLYWYRQTLGQGPEFLTYFQNEAQLEKSRLLSDRFSAERPKGSFSTLEIQRTEQGDSAMYLCAIHRGRAEKLFFGSGTQLSVL.

V and J are TRBV6-2 or TRBV6-3 and TRBJ2-5, with D possibly matching TRBD2 (6 bases). Germline CDR1 and CDR2: MNHEY and SVGEGT. This CDR3 is built from 15 residues. V lost 5 bases and J lost 3, with 16 bases in between. The CDR3 bases are TGTGCCAGCAGTATGGGGGGAGGAAGTGAAGAGACCCAGTACTTC. Amino acids: CASSMGGGSEETQYF.

This chain joins TRBV27 and TRBJ2-1; D is unresolved. CDR3 length: 12 amino acids. V dropped 7 bases and J dropped 9 bases, with 13 bases sitting between them. Germline V gene lookup returns CDR1 MNHEY and CDR2 SMNVEV (reference sequence). The CDR3 DNA sequence: TGTGCCAGCACGGGCCCACAAGGTGAGCAGTTCTTC. Translation: CASTGPQGEQFF.

The rearrangement joins TRBV6-5 to TRBJ2-7, with 7 bases lining up with TRBD1. Trimming took 9 bases from V and 6 from J; bases not matched to a gene: 8. This CDR3 is 12 amino acids long. Germline V gene data show CDR1 as MNHEY and CDR2 as SVGAGI. CDR3 in DNA: TGTGCCAGTCAGAACAGGGGAACCGAGCAGTACTTC. Protein sequence: CASQNRGTEQYF.

This chain links TRBV12-5 with TRBJ2-7, with TRBD2 matching over 10 bases. V lost 6 bases, J lost 4 bases, and 9 bases stayed unmatched. Germline CDR1 is LGHNT and CDR2 is FRNRAP. This CDR3 is 15 amino acids long. The CDR3 bases are TGTGCTAGTGGCCGACGAGCGGGAGGGGGATACGAGCAGTACTTC. Its translation: CASGRRAGGGYEQYF.

The chain uses TRBV9 and TRBJ1-3; tentative D call: TRBD1 (6 bases). The CDR3 is 15 residues long. V dropped 0 bases and J dropped 2 bases, with 9 bases sitting between them. Germline V gene sequence: CDR1 SGDLS, CDR2 YYNGEE. In nucleotides, the CDR3 is TGTGCCAGCAGCGTAGTTCCAGGGGCTGGAAACACCATATATTTT. It encodes CASSVVPGAGNTIYF.

This chain links TRBV5-6 with TRBJ2-7, with 12 positions matching TRBD2. Germline V gene data show CDR1 as SGHDT and CDR2 as YYEEEE. The CDR3 has 16 residues. J lost 2 bases, V lost 5 bases, and 8 bases had no gene match. The CDR3 here is CASRRLAGAAAYEQYF. DNA for the CDR3: TGTGCCAGCAGAAGACTAGCGGGAGCGGCTGCCTACGAGCAGTACTTC. Using reference TRBV5-6 and TRBJ2-7 for the parts outside the CDR3, the full variable domain is DAGVTQSPTHLIKTRGQQVTLRCSPKSGHDTVSWYQQALGQGPQFIFQYYEEEERQRGNFPDRFSGHQFPNYSSELNVNALLLGDSALYLCASRRLAGAAAYEQYFGPGTRLTVT.

The chain joins TRBV28 to TRBJ2-5; D is unclear. The length of the CDR3 is 14 residues. The germline V gene encodes CDR1 MDHEN and CDR2 SYDVKM. Trimming took 3 bases from V and 0 from J, leaving 8 bases between them. CDR3 DNA: TGTGCCAGCAGTTTTGTCCGGAACCAAGAGACCCAGTACTTC. Translated, it gives CASSFVRNQETQYF.

The rearrangement joins TRBV7-9 to TRBJ2-3; 7 positions agree with TRBD1. Per germline, CDR1 SEHNR and CDR2 FQNEAQ (reference sequence). The CDR3 covers 15 residues. The ends lost 3 bases at V and 1 base at J; junction bases unmatched: 4. The CDR3 sequence: CASSFGTAGTDTQYF. CDR3 bases: TGTGCCAGCAGCTTTGGGACAGCAGGCACAGATACGCAGTATTTT.

The chain carries TRBV19 and TRBJ2-7; 8 positions agree with TRBD1. There are 13 residues in the CDR3. V was clipped by 4 bases and J by 5 bases; unmatched bases: 4. CDR1 and CDR2 (germline): LNHDA, SQIVND (reference sequence). The CDR3 DNA is TGTGCCAGTAGTAAGGGACAGGAAGACGAGCAGTACTTC. It translates to CASSKGQEDEQYF. Filled out from reference TRBV19 and TRBJ2-7, the complete variable domain reads DGGITQSPKYLFRKEGQNVTLSCEQNLNHDAMYWYRQDPGQGLRLIYYSQIVNDFQKGDIAEGYSVSREKKESFPLTVTSAQKNPTAFYLCASSKGQEDEQYFGPGTRLTVT.

The chain combines TRBV7-2 with TRBJ2-7, with 9 bases lining up with TRBD1. The CDR3 contains 16 residues. The germline gives CDR1 SGHTA, CDR2 FQGNSA. The V and J ends lost 1 base and 3 bases, in that order; junction bases with no gene match: 7. The CDR3 sequence: CASSLVGDRALYEQYF. As DNA, the CDR3 is TGTGCCAGCAGCTTAGTAGGGGACAGGGCCCTCTACGAGCAGTACTTC.